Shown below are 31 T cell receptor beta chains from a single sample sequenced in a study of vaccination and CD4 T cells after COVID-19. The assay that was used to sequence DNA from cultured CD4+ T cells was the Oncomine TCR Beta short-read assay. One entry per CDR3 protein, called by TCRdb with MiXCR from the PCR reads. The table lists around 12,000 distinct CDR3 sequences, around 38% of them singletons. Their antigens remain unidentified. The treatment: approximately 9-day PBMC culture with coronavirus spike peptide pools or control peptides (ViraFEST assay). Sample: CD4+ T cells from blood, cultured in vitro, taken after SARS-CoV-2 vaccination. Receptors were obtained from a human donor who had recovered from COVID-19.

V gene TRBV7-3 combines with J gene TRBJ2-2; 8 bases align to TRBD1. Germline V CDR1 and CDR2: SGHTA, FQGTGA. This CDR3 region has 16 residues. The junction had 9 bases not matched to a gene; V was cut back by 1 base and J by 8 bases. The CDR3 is CASSLIGGQEAGELFF. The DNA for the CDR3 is TGTGCCAGCAGCTTAATAGGGGGACAGGAGGCTGGGGAGCTGTTTTTT.

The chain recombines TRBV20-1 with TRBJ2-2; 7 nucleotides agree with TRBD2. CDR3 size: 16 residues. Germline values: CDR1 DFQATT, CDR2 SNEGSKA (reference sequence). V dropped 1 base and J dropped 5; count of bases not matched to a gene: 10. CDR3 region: CSARVPGREGTGELFF. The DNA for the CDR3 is TGCAGTGCTAGAGTCCCCGGCAGGGAGGGGACCGGGGAGCTGTTTTTT.

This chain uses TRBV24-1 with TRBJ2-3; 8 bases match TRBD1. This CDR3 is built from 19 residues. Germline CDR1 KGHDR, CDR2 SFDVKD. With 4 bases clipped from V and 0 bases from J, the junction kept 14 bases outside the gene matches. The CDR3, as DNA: TGTGCCACCAGTGACCGGACGCCCGGACAGGGTATTAGCACAGATACGCAGTATTTT. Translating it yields CATSDRTPGQGISTDTQYF.

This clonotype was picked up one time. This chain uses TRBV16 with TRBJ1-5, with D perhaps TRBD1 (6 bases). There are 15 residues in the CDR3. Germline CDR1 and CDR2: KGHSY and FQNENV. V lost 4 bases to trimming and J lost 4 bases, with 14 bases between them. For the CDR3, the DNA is TGTGCCAGCAGCCCTTTCGGGCAGGGGAATCAGCCCCAGCATTTT. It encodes CASSPFGQGNQPQHF.

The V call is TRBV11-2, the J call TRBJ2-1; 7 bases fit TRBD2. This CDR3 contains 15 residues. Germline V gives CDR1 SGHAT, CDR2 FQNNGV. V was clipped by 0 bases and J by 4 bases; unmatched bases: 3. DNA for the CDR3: TGTGCCAGCAGCTTAGAAAGCGGGGCTTACAATGAGCAGTTCTTC. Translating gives CASSLESGAYNEQFF. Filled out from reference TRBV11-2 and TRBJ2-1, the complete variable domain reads EAGVAQSPRYKIIEKRQSVAFWCNPISGHATLYWYQQILGQGPKLLIQFQNNGVVDDSQLPKDRFSAERLKGVDSTLKIQPAKLEDSAVYLCASSLESGAYNEQFFGPGTRLTVL.

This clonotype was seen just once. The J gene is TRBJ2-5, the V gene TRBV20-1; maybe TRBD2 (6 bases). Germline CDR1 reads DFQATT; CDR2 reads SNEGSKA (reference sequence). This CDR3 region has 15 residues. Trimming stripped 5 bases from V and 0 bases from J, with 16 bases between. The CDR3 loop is CSAVRGAGNQETQYF. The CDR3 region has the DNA TGCAGTGCTGTCCGAGGGGCGGGGAACCAAGAGACCCAGTACTTC.

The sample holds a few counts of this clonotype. The CDR3, as DNA: TGTGCCAGCAGTACTCAGGGGAGCTCCTACGAGCAGTACTTC. Its translation: CASSTQGSSYEQYF. The chain recombines TRBV6-1 with TRBJ2-7; D is perhaps TRBD1 (6 bases). Germline V gene data show CDR1 as MNHNS and CDR2 as SASEGT. Trimming left V 5 bases short and J 0 bases short, with 11 bases between. The CDR3 covers 14 residues.

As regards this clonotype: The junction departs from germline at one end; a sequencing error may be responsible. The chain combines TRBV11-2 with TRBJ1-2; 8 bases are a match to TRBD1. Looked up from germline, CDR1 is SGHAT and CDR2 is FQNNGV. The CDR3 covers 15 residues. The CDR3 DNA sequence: TGTGCCAGCGGCTTAGGTACACAGGGGGGCTATGGCTACACCTTC. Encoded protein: CASGLGTQGGYGYTF.

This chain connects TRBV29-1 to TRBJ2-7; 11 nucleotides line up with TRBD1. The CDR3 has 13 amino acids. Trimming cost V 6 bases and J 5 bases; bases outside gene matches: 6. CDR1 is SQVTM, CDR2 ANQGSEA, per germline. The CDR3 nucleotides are TGCAGCGTACGGACAGGGGGCTTCCACGAGCAGTACTTC. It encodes CSVRTGGFHEQYF.

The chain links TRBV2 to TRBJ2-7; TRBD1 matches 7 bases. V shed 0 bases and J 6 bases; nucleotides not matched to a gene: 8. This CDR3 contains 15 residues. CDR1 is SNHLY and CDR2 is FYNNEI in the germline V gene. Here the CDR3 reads CASSEARGGSAEQYF. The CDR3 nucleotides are TGTGCCAGCAGTGAAGCCAGAGGGGGCTCGGCCGAGCAGTACTTC.

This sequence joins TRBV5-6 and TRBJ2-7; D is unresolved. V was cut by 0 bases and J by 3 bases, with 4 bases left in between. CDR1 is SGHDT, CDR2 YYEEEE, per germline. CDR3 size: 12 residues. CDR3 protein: CASSLEGYEQYF. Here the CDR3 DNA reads TGTGCCAGCAGCTTGGAGGGCTACGAGCAGTACTTC.

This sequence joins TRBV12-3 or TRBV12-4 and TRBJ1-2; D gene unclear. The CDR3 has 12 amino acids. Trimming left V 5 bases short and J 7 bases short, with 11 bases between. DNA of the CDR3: TGTGCCAGCAGTCCCGGTATAAGTGGCTACACCTTC. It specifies CASSPGISGYTF.

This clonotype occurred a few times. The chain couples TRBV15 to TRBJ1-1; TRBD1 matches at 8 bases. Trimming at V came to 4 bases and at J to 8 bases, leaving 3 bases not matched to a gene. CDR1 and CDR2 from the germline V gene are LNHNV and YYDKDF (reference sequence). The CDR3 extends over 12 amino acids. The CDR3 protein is CATSIRQGEAFF. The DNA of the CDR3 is TGTGCCACCAGCATAAGACAGGGGGAAGCTTTCTTT.

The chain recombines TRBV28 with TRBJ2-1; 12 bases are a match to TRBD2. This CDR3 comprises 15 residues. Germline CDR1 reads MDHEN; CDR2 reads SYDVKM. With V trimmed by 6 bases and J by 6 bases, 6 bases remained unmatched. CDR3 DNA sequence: TGTGCCAGCAGCCAGACTAGCGGGAGCCTCAATGAGCAGTTCTTC. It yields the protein CASSQTSGSLNEQFF. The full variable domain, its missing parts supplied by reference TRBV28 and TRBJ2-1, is DVKVTQSSRYLVKRTGEKVFLECVQDMDHENMFWYRQDPGLGLRLIYFSYDVKMKEKGDIPEGYSVSREKKERFSLILESASTNQTSMYLCASSQTSGSLNEQFFGPGTRLTVL.

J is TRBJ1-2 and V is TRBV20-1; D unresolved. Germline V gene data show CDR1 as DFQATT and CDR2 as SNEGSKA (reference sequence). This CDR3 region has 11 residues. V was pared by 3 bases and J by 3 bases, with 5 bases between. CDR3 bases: TGCAGTGCTAGTTTGGACTATGGCTACACCTTC. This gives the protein CSASLDYGYTF.

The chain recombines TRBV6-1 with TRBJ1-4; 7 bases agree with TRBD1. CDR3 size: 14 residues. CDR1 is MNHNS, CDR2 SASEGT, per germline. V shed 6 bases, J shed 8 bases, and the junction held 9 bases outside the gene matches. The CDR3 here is CASSRDREGEKLFF. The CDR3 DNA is TGTGCCAGCAGCCGAGACAGGGAAGGCGAAAAACTGTTTTTT.

The CDR3, as DNA: TGTGCCAGCAGCTCACCAGGGGGATTCACTGAAGCTTTCTTT. Translated: CASSSPGGFTEAFF. This chain joins TRBV7-3 and TRBJ1-1, with TRBD1 matching over 7 bases. Germline-derived CDR1 and CDR2 are SGHTA and FQGTGA. J was trimmed by 4 bases and V by 4 bases; bases with no gene match: 6. The CDR3 loop spans 14 amino acids.

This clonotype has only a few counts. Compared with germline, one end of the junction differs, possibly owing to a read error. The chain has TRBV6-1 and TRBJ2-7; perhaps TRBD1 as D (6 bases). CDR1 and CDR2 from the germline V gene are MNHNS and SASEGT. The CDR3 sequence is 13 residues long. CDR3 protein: CAISGLQGYEQYF. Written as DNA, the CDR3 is TGTGCCATCAGTGGTCTACAGGGCTACGAGCAGTACTTC.

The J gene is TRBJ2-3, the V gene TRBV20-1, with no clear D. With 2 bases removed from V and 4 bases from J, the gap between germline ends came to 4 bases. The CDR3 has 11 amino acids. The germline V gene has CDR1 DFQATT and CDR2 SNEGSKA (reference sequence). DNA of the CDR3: TGCAGTGCTAGACTGGCAGATACGCAGTATTTT. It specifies CSARLADTQYF.

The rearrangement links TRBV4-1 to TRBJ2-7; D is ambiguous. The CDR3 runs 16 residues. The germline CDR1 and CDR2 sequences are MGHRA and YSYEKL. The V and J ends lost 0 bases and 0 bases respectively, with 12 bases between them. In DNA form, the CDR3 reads TGCGCCAGCAGCCAAGATTGGGCGGTGAGCTCCTACGAGCAGTACTTC. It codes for CASSQDWAVSSYEQYF.

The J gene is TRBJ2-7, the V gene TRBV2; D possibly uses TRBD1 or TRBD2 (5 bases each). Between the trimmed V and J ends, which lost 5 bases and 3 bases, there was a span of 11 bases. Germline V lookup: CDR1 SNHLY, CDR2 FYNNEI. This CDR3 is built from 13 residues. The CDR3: CASSPGTIYEQYF. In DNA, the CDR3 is TGTGCCAGCAGTCCCGGGACCATCTACGAGCAGTACTTC.

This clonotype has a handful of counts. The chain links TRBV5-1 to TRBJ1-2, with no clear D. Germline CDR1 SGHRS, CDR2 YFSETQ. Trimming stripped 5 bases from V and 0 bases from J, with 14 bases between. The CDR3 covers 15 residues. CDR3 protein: CASRPGRQANYGYTF. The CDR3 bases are TGCGCCAGCAGGCCGGGGAGACAAGCTAACTATGGCTACACCTTC.

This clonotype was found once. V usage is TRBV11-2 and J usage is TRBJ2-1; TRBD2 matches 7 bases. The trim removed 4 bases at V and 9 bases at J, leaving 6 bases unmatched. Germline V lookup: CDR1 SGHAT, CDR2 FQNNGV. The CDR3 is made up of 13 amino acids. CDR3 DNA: TGTGCCAGCAGCTGGGAGACTAGCAGTGAGCAGTTCTTC. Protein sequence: CASSWETSSEQFF. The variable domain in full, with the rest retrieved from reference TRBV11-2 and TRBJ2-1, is EAGVAQSPRYKIIEKRQSVAFWCNPISGHATLYWYQQILGQGPKLLIQFQNNGVVDDSQLPKDRFSAERLKGVDSTLKIQPAKLEDSAVYLCASSWETSSEQFFGPGTRLTVL.

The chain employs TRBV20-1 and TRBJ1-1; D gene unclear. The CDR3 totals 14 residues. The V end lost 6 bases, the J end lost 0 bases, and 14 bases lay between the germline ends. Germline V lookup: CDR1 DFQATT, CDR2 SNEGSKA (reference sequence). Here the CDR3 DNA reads TGCAGTGCCACAGTCGGTCCTGTGAACACTGAAGCTTTCTTT. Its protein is CSATVGPVNTEAFF.

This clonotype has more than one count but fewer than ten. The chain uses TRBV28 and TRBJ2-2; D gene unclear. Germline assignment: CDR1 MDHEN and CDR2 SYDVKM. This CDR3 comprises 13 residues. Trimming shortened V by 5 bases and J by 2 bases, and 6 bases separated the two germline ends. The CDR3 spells CASSDTNTGELFF. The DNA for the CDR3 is TGTGCCAGCAGTGATACAAACACCGGGGAGCTGTTTTTT.

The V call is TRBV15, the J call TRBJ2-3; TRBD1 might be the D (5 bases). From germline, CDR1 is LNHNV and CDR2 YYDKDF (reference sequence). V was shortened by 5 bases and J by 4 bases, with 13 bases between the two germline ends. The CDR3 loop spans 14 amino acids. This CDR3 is CATSSRATADTQYF. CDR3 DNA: TGTGCCACCAGCTCCCGTGCGACAGCAGATACGCAGTATTTT.

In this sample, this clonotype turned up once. The CDR3, as DNA: TGTGCCAGCATGGGACTAGCGGGGGTTACAGATACGCAGTATTTT. Protein sequence: CASMGLAGVTDTQYF. The chain recombines TRBV6-1 with TRBJ2-3; TRBD2 aligns across 14 bases. Germline V gives CDR1 MNHNS, CDR2 SASEGT. V lost 7 bases to trimming and J lost 3 bases; unmatched junction nucleotides: 3. The CDR3 covers 15 residues.

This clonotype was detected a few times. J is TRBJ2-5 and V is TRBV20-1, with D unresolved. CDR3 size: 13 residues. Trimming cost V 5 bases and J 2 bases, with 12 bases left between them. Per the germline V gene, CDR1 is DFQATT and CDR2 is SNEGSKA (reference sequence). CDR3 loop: CSAPAERQETQYF. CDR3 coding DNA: TGCAGTGCTCCGGCGGAACGGCAAGAGACCCAGTACTTC.

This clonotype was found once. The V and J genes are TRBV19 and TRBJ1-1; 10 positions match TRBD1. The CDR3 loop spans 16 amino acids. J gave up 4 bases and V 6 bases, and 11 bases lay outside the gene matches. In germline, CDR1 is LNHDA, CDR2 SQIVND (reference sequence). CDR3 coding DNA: TGTGCCAGTAGGACCCGACAGGGGGCGATGGTCACTGAAGCTTTCTTT. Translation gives CASRTRQGAMVTEAFF. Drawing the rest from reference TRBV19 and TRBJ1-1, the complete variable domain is DGGITQSPKYLFRKEGQNVTLSCEQNLNHDAMYWYRQDPGQGLRLIYYSQIVNDFQKGDIAEGYSVSREKKESFPLTVTSAQKNPTAFYLCASRTRQGAMVTEAFFGQGTRLTVV.

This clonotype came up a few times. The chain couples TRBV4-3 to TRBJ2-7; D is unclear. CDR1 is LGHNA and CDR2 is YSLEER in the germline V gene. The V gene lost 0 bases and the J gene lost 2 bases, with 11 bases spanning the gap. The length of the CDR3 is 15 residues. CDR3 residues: CASSQEQSAAYEQYF. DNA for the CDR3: TGCGCCAGCAGCCAAGAACAATCAGCCGCCTACGAGCAGTACTTC.

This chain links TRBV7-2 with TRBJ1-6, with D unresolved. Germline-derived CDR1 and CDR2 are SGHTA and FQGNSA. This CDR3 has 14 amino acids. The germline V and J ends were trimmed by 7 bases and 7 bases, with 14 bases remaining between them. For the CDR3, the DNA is TGTGCCAGCACCCCCCGATGGAGCAATTCACCCCTCCACTTT. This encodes CASTPRWSNSPLHF. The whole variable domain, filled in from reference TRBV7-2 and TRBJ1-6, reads GAGVSQSPSNKVTEKGKDVELRCDPISGHTALYWYRQSLGQGLEFLIYFQGNSAPDKSGLPSDRFSAERTGGSVSTLTIQRTQQEDSAVYLCASTPRWSNSPLHFGNGTRLTVT.